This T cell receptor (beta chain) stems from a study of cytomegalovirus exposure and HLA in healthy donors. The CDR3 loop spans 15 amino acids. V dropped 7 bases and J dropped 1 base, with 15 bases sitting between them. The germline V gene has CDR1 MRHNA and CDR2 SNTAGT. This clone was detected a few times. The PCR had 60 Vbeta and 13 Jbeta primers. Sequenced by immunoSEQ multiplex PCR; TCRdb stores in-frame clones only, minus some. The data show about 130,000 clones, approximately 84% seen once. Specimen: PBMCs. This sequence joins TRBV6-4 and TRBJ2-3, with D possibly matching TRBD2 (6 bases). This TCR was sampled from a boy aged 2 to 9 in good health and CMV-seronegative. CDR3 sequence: CASTPGPGGTDTQYF. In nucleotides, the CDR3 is TGTGCCAGCACCCCAGGGCCGGGGGGCACAGATACGCAGTATTTT.